This TCR beta chain was identified in a study of molecular identifiers for immune sequencing clone quantification. Naive CD8 T cells were picked out by sorting for CD8+CD4-CCR7+CD45RA+. Turning to this clonotype: Its cognate antigen is unknown.

Study results and caveats: Clones that exceeded 20 RNA copies held over 98% of effector molecules, yet under 1% in naive cells.

Preparation methods for the bulk TCR libraries were those previously described, with listed TCR primers. Via MiXCR, TCRdb re-called the PCR reads, giving one row per CDR3 protein. This table holds about 630,000 distinct CDR3 sequences, less than 30% found once. This clonotype was obtained from a human donor in good health. Some libraries in this study had Jurkat cell RNA spiked in. The sample consisted of naive CD8+ T cells from blood, with Jurkat cell RNA spiked in. Stated subset: FACS-sorted CD8+CD4-CCR7+CD45RA+ naive T cells.

In nucleotides, the CDR3 is TGTGCCAGCAGTCCTTTATCGGGCAGGGAAGAGACCCAGTACTTC. It specifies CASSPLSGREETQYF. V usage is TRBV28 and J usage is TRBJ2-5, with D tentatively TRBD1 (5 bases). The V gene lost 5 bases and the J gene lost 3 bases, with 16 bases spanning the gap. Germline V gene lookup returns CDR1 MDHEN and CDR2 SYDVKM. The CDR3 covers 15 residues.